The sequence of this TCR beta chain was determined in a study of blood T cell repertoires in COVID-19. The wider study: COVID-19 samples collected from the United States, Italy and Spain covered acute and convalescent phases.

Germline loops: CDR1 MNHEY, CDR2 SVGAGI. Trimming took off 2 bases at V and 2 bases at J, with 10 bases between the two ends. The CDR3 consists of 15 residues. As originally analysed: Cell counts per sample came from amplifying reference gene primers. Sequencing was performed with immunoSEQ multiplex PCR; in TCRdb, only in-frame clones are kept and a portion is missing. D and trimming were read from the DNA, whereas the V and J calls and clone size are those reported in that table. Of approximately 230,000 clones in the sample, around nine tenths are singletons; the top ten hold roughly 15%. Participant age was roughly 18 to 95 years, and participants resided in around 24 US areas. Cohorts were determined from participant-reported clinical history.

J is TRBJ2-1 and V is TRBV6-5; a weak D match, TRBD2 (5 bases). The sequence derives from a woman aged 50 to 60 with acute COVID-19. Sample: PBMCs or T cells enriched from blood (not recorded which). The CDR3 here is CASSYGAEAYNEQFF. Here the CDR3 DNA reads TGTGCCAGCAGTTACGGAGCGGAAGCCTACAATGAGCAGTTCTTC.